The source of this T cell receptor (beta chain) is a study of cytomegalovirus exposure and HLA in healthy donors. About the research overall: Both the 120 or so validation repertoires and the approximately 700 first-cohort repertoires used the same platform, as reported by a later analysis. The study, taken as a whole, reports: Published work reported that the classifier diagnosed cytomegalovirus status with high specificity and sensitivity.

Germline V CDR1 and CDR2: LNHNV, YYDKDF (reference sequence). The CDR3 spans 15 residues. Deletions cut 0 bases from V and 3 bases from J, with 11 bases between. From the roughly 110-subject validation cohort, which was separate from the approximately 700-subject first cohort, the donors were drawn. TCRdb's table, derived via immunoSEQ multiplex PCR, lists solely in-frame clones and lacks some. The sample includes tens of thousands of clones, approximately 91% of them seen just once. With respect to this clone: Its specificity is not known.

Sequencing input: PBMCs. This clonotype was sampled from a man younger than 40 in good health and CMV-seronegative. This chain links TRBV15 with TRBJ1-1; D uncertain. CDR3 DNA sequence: TGTGCCACCAGCAGAGATATTGGCTTGGACACTGAAGCTTTCTTT. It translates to CATSRDIGLDTEAFF.